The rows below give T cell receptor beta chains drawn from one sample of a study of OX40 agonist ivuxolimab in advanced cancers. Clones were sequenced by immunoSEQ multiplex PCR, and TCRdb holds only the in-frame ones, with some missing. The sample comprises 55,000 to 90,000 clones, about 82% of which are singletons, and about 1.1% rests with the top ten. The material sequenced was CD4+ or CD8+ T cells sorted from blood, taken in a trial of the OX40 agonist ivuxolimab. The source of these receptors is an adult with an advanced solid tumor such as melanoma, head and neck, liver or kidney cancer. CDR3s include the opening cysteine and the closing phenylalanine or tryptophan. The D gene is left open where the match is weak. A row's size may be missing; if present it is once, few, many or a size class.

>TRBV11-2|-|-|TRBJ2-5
CASSLRAGDRQETQYF
TGTGCCAGCAGCCTTAGGGCAGGGGACCGCCAAGAGACCCAGTACTTC
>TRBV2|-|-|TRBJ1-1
CASITGRNQKAFF
TGTGCCAGCATTACCGGGAGAAATCAAAAAGCTTTCTTT
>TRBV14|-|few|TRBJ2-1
CASSQARRGAWFF
TGTGCCAGCAGCCAAGCCCGGAGGGGAGCGTGGTTCTTC
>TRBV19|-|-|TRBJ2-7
CASSMKRAGGYGEQYF
TGTGCCAGTAGTATGAAACGGGCAGGGGGGTACGGCGAGCAGTACTTC
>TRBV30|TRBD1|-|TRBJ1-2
CAWRGDSLNYGYTF
TGTGCCTGGAGGGGGGACAGTTTAAACTATGGCTACACCTTC
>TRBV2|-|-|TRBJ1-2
CASSEGGRGRGGYTF
TGTGCCAGCAGTGAAGGTGGCAGAGGTAGAGGTGGCTACACCTTC
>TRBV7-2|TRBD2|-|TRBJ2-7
CASSPPGRGVIHEQYF
TGTGCCAGCAGCCCACCCGGGCGGGGGGTGATCCACGAGCAGTACTTC
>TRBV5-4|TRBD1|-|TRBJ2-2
CASSWGTGYTGELFF
TGTGCCAGCAGCTGGGGGACAGGGTACACCGGGGAGCTGTTTTTT
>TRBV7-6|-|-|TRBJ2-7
CASSLGTPGGEQYF
TGTGCCAGCAGCCTAGGGACCCCTGGAGGCGAGCAGTACTTC
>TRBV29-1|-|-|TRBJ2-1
CSASINNEQFF
TGCAGCGCCAGCATTAACAATGAGCAGTTCTTC
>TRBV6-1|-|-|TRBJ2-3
CASRLSGDTQYF
TGTGCCAGCAGACTCAGTGGAGATACGCAGTATTTT
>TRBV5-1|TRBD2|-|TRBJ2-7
CASSPVRGGLFEQYF
TGCGCCAGCAGCCCGGTCCGGGGGGGTTTGTTCGAGCAGTACTTC
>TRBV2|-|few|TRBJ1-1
CASSLETSTEAFF
TGTGCCAGCAGTCTCGAAACGAGCACTGAAGCTTTCTTT
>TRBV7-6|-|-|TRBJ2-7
CASSPPRGFYEQYF
TGTGCCAGCAGCCCCCCTCGGGGGTTCTACGAGCAGTACTTC
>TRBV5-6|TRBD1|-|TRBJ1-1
CASSSDRGVQAFF
TGTGCCAGCAGTTCAGACAGGGGAGTTCAGGCTTTCTTT
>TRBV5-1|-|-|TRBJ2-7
CASSPLPGATYEQYF
TGCGCCAGCAGCCCACTTCCAGGGGCTACTTACGAGCAGTACTTC
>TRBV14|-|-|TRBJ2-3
CASSQAVATQYF
TGTGCCAGCAGCCAAGCGGTGGCCACGCAGTATTTT
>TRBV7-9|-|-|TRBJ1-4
CASSFLGLTQSATNEKLFF
TGTGCCAGCAGCTTCCTAGGACTGACCCAATCCGCAACTAATGAAAAACTGTTTTTT
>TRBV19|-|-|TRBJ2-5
CASSLDSPGTQYF
TGTGCCAGTAGCCTTGACAGCCCTGGGACCCAGTACTTC
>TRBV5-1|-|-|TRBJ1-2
CASSLGIGATYGYTF
TGCGCCAGCAGCTTGGGTATAGGAGCGACTTATGGCTACACCTTC
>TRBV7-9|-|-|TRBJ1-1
CASSLPPLNTEAFF
TGTGCCAGCAGCCTACCCCCCCTGAACACTGAAGCTTTCTTT
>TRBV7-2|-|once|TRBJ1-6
CASSQGPNSPLHF
TGTGCCAGTTCTCAGGGGCCGAATTCACCCCTCCACTTT
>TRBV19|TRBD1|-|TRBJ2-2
CASSDRLLQTGELFF
TGTGCCAGTTCGGACAGGCTGCTTCAAACCGGGGAGCTGTTTTTT
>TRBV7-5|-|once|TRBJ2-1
CVRSATGAYYNEQFF
TGTGTCAGAAGCGCGACAGGGGCGTACTACAATGAGCAGTTCTTC
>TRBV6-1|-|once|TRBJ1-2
CASKKGGVDSYGYTF
TGTGCCAGCAAAAAGGGGGGCGTGGATTCTTATGGCTACACCTTC
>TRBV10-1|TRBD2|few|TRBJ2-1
CASSDYSGGPNEQFF
TGCGCCAGCAGTGATTACAGCGGGGGGCCAAATGAGCAGTTCTTC
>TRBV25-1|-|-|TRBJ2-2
CASSESGSGELFF
TGTGCCAGCAGTGAATCCGGGTCTGGGGAGCTGTTTTTT
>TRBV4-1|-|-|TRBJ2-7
CASSQDQGYEQYF
TGCGCCAGCAGCCAAGATCAGGGTTACGAGCAGTACTTC